This TCR beta chain was recovered during a study of blood T cell repertoires in COVID-19. Study background: The study drew acute and convalescent COVID-19 samples from the United States, Italy and Spain.

The repertoire was sequenced with immunoSEQ multiplex PCR; TCRdb's copy has only in-frame clones and lacks some. The sample contains under 150,000 clones, approximately 86% of which appear only once. The CDR3 contains 14 residues. Germline V CDR1 and CDR2: GTSNPN, SVGIG (reference sequence). Trimming removed 5 bases from V and 8 bases from J; junction bases left unmatched: 11. V is TRBV30 and J is TRBJ1-4, with 7 nucleotides matching TRBD1. The sequencing input was peripheral blood. This receptor was taken from a woman aged 50 to 65 who had recovered from COVID-19. The CDR3 loop reads CAWLKRGREEKLFF. The CDR3 DNA follows: TGTGCCTGGCTCAAGAGGGGGCGAGAAGAAAAACTGTTTTTT. Looking up the rest from reference TRBV30 and TRBJ1-4 gives the full variable domain: SQTIHQWPATLVQPVGSPLSLECTVEGTSNPNLYWYRQAAGRGLQLLFYSVGIGQISSEVPQNLSASRPQDRQFILSSKKLLLSDSGFYLCAWLKRGREEKLFFGSGTQLSVL.